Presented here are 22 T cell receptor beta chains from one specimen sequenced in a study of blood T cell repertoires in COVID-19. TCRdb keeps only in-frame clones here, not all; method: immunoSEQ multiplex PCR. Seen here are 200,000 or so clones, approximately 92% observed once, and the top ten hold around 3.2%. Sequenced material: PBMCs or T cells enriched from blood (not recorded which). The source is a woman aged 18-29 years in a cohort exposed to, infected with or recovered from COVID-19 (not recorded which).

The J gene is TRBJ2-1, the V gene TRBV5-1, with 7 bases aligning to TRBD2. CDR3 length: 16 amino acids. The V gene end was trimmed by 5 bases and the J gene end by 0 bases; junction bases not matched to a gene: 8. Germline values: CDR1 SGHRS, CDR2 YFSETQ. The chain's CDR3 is CASRDGGTSSYNEQFF. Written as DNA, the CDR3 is TGCGCCAGCAGGGACGGGGGGACGAGCTCCTACAATGAGCAGTTCTTC.

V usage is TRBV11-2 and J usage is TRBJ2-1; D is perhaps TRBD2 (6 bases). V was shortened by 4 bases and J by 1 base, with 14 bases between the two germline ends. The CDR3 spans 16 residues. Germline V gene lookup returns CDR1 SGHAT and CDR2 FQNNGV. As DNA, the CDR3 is TGTGCCAGCAGCTCTCGGCGGGGCCGTTCCTACAATGAGCAGTTCTTC. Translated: CASSSRRGRSYNEQFF.

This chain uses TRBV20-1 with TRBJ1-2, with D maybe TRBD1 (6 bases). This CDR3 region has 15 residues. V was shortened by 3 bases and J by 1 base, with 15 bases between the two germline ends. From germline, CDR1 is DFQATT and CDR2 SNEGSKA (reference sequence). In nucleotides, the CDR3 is TGCAGTGCTAGTGGGGGCAGGGCGCTTAACTATGGCTACACCTTC. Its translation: CSASGGRALNYGYTF.

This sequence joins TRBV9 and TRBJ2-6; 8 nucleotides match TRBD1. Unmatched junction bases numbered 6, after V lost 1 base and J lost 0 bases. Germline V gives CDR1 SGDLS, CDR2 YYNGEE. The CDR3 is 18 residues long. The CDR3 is CASSVTGGVNSGANVLTF. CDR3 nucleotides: TGTGCCAGCAGCGTAACAGGGGGTGTTAACTCTGGGGCCAACGTCCTGACTTTC.

This CDR3 reads CASSLGAGPETQYF. The CDR3 DNA is TGTGCCAGCAGCTTAGGGGCAGGGCCCGAGACCCAGTACTTC. The chain combines TRBV7-3 with TRBJ2-5; D is perhaps TRBD1 (5 bases). The V end was cut by 2 bases, the J end by 5 bases, with 12 bases between. The CDR3 totals 14 residues. Germline assignment: CDR1 SGHTA and CDR2 FQGTGA.

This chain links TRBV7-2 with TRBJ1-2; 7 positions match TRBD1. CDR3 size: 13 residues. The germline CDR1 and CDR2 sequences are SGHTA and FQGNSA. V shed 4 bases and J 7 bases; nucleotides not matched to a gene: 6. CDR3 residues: CASSSTGVAGYTF. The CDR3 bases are TGTGCCAGCAGCTCCACAGGGGTCGCTGGCTACACCTTC.

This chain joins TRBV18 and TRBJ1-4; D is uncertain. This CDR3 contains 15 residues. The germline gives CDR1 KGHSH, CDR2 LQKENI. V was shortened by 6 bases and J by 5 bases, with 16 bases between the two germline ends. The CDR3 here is CASSRSTAQNEKLFF. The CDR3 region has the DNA TGTGCCAGCTCCCGATCGACTGCTCAGAATGAAAAACTGTTTTTT. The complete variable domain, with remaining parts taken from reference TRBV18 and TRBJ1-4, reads NAGVMQNPRHLVRRRGQEARLRCSPMKGHSHVYWYRQLPEEGLKFMVYLQKENIIDESGMPKERFSAEFPKEGPSILRIQQVVRGDSAAYFCASSRSTAQNEKLFFGSGTQLSVL.

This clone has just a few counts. For the CDR3, the DNA is TGTGCCAGCAGCTCGTCAGAGCGGGAACCAACCTACGAGCAGTACTTC. Protein sequence: CASSSSEREPTYEQYF. The chain employs TRBV7-2 and TRBJ2-7; the match to TRBD2 covers 7 bases. The CDR3 extends over 16 amino acids. With V trimmed by 4 bases and J by 2 bases, 11 bases remained unmatched. Per germline, CDR1 SGHTA and CDR2 FQGNSA.

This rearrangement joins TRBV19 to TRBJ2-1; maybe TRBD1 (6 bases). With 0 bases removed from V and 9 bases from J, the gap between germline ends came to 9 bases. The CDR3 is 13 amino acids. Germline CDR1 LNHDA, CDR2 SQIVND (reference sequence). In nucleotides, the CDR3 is TGTGCCAGTAGTATAGACAGGGGTAGTGAGCAGTTCTTC. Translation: CASSIDRGSEQFF.

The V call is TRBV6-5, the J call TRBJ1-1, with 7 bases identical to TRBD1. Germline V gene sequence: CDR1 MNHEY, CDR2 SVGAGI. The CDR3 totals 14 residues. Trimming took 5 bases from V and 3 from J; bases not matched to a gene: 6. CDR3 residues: CASSQSGGDTEAFF. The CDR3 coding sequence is TGTGCCAGCAGTCAGTCAGGGGGAGACACTGAAGCTTTCTTT.

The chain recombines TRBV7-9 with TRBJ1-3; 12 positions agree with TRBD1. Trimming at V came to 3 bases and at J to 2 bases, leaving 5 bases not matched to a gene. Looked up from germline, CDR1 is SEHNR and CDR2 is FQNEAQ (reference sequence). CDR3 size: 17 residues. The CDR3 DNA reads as TGTGCCAGCAGCTTGGCCGGGACAGGGGGCACTGGAAACACCATATATTTT. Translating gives CASSLAGTGGTGNTIYF.

The CDR3 here is CASSGYTGMGGEQFF. Written as DNA, the CDR3 is TGTGCCAGCAGTGGTTACACAGGAATGGGTGGTGAGCAGTTCTTC. This sequence joins TRBV25-1 and TRBJ2-1, with D perhaps TRBD1 (5 bases). This CDR3 spans 15 amino acids. Per the germline V gene, CDR1 is MGHDK and CDR2 is SYGVNS. V gave up 4 bases and J gave up 9 bases, with 19 bases separating them.

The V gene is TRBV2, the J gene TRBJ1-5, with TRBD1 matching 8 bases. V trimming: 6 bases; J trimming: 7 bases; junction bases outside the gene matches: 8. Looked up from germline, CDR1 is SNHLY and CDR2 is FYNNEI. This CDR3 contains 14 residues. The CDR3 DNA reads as TGTGCCAGCAGGCAGGGGGCTGGAGAGCAGCCCCAGCATTTT. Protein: CASRQGAGEQPQHF.

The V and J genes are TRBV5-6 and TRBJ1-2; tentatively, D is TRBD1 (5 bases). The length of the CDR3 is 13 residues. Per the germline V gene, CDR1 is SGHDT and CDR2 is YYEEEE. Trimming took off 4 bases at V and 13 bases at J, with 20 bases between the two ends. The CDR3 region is CASSTTTQGKRTF. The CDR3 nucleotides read TGTGCCAGCAGCACGACAACCCAGGGTAAACGCACCTTC. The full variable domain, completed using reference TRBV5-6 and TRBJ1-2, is DAGVTQSPTHLIKTRGQQVTLRCSPKSGHDTVSWYQQALGQGPQFIFQYYEEEERQRGNFPDRFSGHQFPNYSSELNVNALLLGDSALYLCASSTTTQGKRTFGSGTRLTVV.

The CDR3 DNA follows: TGTGCCAGCAGCACAGGGATCTATAGCAATCAGCCCCAGCATTTT. Protein sequence: CASSTGIYSNQPQHF. The chain joins TRBV6-5 to TRBJ1-5, with D perhaps TRBD1 (6 bases). The CDR3 loop spans 15 amino acids. Deletions cut 6 bases from V and 0 bases from J, with 12 bases between. Germline-derived CDR1 and CDR2 are MNHEY and SVGAGI.

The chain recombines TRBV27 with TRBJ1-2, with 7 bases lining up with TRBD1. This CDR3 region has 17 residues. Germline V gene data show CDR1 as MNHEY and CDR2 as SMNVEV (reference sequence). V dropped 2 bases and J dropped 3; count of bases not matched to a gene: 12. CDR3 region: CASSLGTALTDDYGYTF. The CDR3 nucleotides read TGTGCCAGCAGTTTAGGGACAGCGCTAACCGATGACTATGGCTACACCTTC.

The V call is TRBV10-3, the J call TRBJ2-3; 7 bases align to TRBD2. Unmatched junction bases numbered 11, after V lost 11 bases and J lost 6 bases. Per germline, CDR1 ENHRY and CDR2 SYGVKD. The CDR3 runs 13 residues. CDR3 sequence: CASGGRVPDTQYF. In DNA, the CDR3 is TGTGCCTCGGGGGGTCGGGTCCCGGATACGCAGTATTTT.

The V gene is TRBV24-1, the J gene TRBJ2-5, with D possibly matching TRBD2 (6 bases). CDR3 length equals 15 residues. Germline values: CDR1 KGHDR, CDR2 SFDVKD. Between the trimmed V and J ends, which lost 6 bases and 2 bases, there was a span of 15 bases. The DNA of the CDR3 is TGTGCCACCAGTAAGGTGGAAGCGGGTCAAGAGACCCAGTACTTC. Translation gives CATSKVEAGQETQYF.

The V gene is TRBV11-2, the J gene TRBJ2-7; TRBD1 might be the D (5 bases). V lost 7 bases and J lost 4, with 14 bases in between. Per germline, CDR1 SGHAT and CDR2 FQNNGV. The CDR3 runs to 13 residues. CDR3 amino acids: CASTPDIPYEQYF. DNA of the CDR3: TGTGCCAGCACCCCGGACATTCCTTACGAGCAGTACTTC.

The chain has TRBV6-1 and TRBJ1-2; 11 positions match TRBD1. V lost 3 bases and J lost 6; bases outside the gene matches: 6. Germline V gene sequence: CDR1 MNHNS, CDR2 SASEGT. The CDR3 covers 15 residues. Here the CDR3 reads CASSDGDRGSDGYTF. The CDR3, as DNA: TGTGCCAGCAGTGACGGGGACAGGGGGAGCGATGGCTACACCTTC.

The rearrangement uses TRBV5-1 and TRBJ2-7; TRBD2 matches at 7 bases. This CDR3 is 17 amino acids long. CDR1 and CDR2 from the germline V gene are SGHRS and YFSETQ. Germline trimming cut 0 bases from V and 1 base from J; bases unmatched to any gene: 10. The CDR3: CASSLAGGGSRSYEQYF. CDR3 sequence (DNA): TGCGCCAGCAGCTTGGCCGGTGGCGGGAGTCGATCCTACGAGCAGTACTTC.

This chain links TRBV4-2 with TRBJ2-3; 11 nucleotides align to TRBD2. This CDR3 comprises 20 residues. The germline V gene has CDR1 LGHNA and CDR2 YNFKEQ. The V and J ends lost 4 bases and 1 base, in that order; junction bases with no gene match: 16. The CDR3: CASSRGPGLAEAGGTDTQYF. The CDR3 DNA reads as TGTGCCAGCAGCCGGGGACCGGGACTAGCGGAAGCGGGCGGCACAGATACGCAGTATTTT.